The source of this T cell receptor beta chain is a study of T cells in Graves' hyperthyroidism and ophthalmopathy. Clinicians diagnosed patients from clinical symptoms, serum thyroxine and TRAb, thyroid ultrasound and orbital computed tomography. The ends were cut back, 7 bases at V and 7 bases at J, with 19 bases in the middle. Germline assignment: CDR1 LNHDA and CDR2 SQIVND (reference sequence). The CDR3 covers 14 residues. Amplification targeted TCR beta CDR3 regions from RNA transcripts. The HTBI primer set was used in a first-round RT-PCR of the TCR CDR3. TCRdb itself ran the multiplex PCR reads through MiXCR, one entry per CDR3 protein. The sample records some 500,000 distinct CDR3 sequences, approximately 15% being singletons.

V and J are TRBV19 and TRBJ1-2; the D is unclear. The sample consisted of blood. The source is a woman aged 18-29 years with Graves' hyperthyroidism. Written as DNA, the CDR3 is TGTGCCAGTACTCATAGGGAGGGTACGGGTGGCTACACCTTC. Translation: CASTHREGTGGYTF.